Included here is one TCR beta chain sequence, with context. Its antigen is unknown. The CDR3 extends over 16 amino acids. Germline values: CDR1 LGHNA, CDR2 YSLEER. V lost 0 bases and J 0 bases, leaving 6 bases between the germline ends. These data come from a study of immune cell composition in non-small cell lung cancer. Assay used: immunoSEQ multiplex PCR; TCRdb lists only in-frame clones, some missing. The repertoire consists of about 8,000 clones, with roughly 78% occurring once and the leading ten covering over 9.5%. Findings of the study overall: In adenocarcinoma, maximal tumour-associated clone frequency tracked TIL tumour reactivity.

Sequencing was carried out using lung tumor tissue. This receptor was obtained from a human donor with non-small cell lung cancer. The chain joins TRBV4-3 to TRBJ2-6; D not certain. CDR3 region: CASSQEPSSGANVLTF. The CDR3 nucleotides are TGCGCCAGCAGCCAAGAGCCGAGCTCTGGGGCCAACGTCCTGACTTTC.